These T cell receptor beta chains were read from a single sample in a study of shared clonotypes between healthy human individuals. Generated by immunoSEQ multiplex PCR, the TCRdb table keeps only in-frame clones and is missing some. The data show about 2.3 million clones, around 90% seen once. Sequenced: naive CD4+ T cells from PBMCs. The origin of the receptors is a man aged 18 to 30 in good health. Some clones in this sample may be carry-over from other donors' samples. The CDR3 runs from the conserved cysteine through the conserved F or W. Each record gives: clone size, J gene, V gene, D gene, CDR3 protein, CDR3 DNA. The D gene is left open where the match is weak. Clone size, where shown, is once, few, many, or a class for clones that have expanded.

clone_size: .; j_call: TRBJ1-1; v_call: TRBV7-9; d_call: TRBD1; cdr3_aa: CASSLSQGVEAEAFF; cdr3_nt: TGTGCCAGCAGCTTGTCGCAGGGGGTTGAGGCTGAAGCTTTCTTT
clone_size: .; j_call: TRBJ2-4; v_call: TRBV19; d_call: .; cdr3_aa: CASSTEVRLAKNIQYF; cdr3_nt: TGTGCCAGTAGTACGGAGGTGAGGCTAGCCAAAAACATTCAGTACTTC
clone_size: .; j_call: TRBJ2-7; v_call: TRBV7-9; d_call: TRBD2; cdr3_aa: CASSGTRGSREGRPLQYF; cdr3_nt: TGTGCCAGCAGCGGTACAAGGGGGTCGCGGGAGGGCCGCCCTCTGCAGTACTTC
clone_size: .; j_call: TRBJ1-1; v_call: TRBV28; d_call: TRBD1; cdr3_aa: CASSLGTGLLMNTEAFF; cdr3_nt: TGTGCCAGCAGTCTTGGGACAGGCCTCCTCATGAACACTGAAGCTTTCTTT
clone_size: .; j_call: TRBJ2-2; v_call: TRBV7-3; d_call: .; cdr3_aa: CASSLTREVTGELFF; cdr3_nt: TGTGCCAGCAGCTTGACGAGGGAGGTCACCGGGGAGCTGTTTTTT
clone_size: .; j_call: TRBJ2-2; v_call: TRBV19; d_call: TRBD2; cdr3_aa: CASRLAGGRTGELFF; cdr3_nt: TGTGCCAGTCGACTAGCGGGAGGGCGCACCGGGGAGCTGTTTTTT
clone_size: .; j_call: TRBJ2-2; v_call: TRBV7-2; d_call: TRBD2; cdr3_aa: CASSLVRTSGILNTGELFF; cdr3_nt: TGTGCCAGCAGCTTAGTCCGGACTAGCGGTATCTTGAACACCGGGGAGCTGTTTTTT
clone_size: .; j_call: TRBJ2-5; v_call: TRBV5-1; d_call: .; cdr3_aa: CASGGSGVETQYF; cdr3_nt: TGCGCCAGCGGGGGGTCTGGGGTCGAGACCCAGTACTTC
clone_size: .; j_call: TRBJ2-6; v_call: TRBV19; d_call: TRBD1; cdr3_aa: CASSDRALSSGANVLTF; cdr3_nt: TGTGCCAGTAGTGACAGGGCTCTAAGCTCTGGGGCCAACGTCCTGACTTTC
clone_size: .; j_call: TRBJ2-1; v_call: TRBV11-3; d_call: TRBD2; cdr3_aa: CASSLGLAGGLFGLEQFF; cdr3_nt: TGTGCCAGCAGCTTAGGACTAGCGGGAGGTCTATTTGGTCTTGAGCAGTTCTTC
clone_size: .; j_call: TRBJ2-1; v_call: TRBV5-6; d_call: TRBD1; cdr3_aa: CASSPDRGHPNEQFF; cdr3_nt: TGTGCCAGCAGCCCCGACAGGGGTCACCCTAATGAGCAGTTCTTC
clone_size: .; j_call: TRBJ2-7; v_call: TRBV27; d_call: .; cdr3_aa: CASSPGSSYEQYF; cdr3_nt: TGTGCCAGCAGCCCCGGGAGCTCCTACGAGCAGTACTTC
clone_size: .; j_call: TRBJ2-3; v_call: TRBV18; d_call: TRBD2; cdr3_aa: CASSPFTSGSADTQYF; cdr3_nt: TGTGCCAGCTCACCCTTCACTAGCGGGAGCGCAGATACGCAGTATTTT
clone_size: .; j_call: TRBJ1-4; v_call: TRBV2; d_call: .; cdr3_aa: CASSAEAAGNEKLFF; cdr3_nt: TGTGCCAGCAGTGCGGAGGCGGCGGGTAATGAAAAACTGTTTTTT
clone_size: .; j_call: TRBJ1-6; v_call: TRBV4-3; d_call: .; cdr3_aa: CASSQEGTYNSPLHF; cdr3_nt: TGCGCCAGCAGCCAAGAAGGAACCTATAATTCACCCCTCCACTTT
clone_size: .; j_call: TRBJ2-2; v_call: TRBV29-1; d_call: TRBD2; cdr3_aa: CSVEVRLAGAGELFF; cdr3_nt: TGCAGCGTTGAAGTCCGGCTAGCGGGAGCCGGGGAGCTGTTTTTT
clone_size: .; j_call: TRBJ2-7; v_call: TRBV6-1; d_call: TRBD1; cdr3_aa: CASNLRRQGYEQYF; cdr3_nt: TGTGCCAGCAACCTTCGCCGACAGGGCTACGAGCAGTACTTC
clone_size: .; j_call: TRBJ2-1; v_call: TRBV13; d_call: .; cdr3_aa: CASSSPVSYNEQFF; cdr3_nt: TGTGCCAGCAGCTCCCCGGTCTCCTACAATGAGCAGTTCTTC
clone_size: .; j_call: TRBJ1-1; v_call: TRBV29-1; d_call: .; cdr3_aa: CSVSGGIHTEAFF; cdr3_nt: TGCAGCGTCTCCGGAGGGATCCACACTGAAGCTTTCTTT
clone_size: once; j_call: TRBJ1-2; v_call: TRBV18; d_call: .; cdr3_aa: CASSPFRQENYGYTF; cdr3_nt: TGTGCCAGCTCACCATTTCGACAGGAGAACTATGGCTACACCTTC
clone_size: .; j_call: TRBJ2-2; v_call: TRBV27; d_call: .; cdr3_aa: CASSLFGFRSTRELFF; cdr3_nt: TGTGCCAGCAGTTTATTTGGCTTTCGAAGCACCCGGGAGCTGTTTTTT
clone_size: .; j_call: TRBJ2-7; v_call: TRBV7-2; d_call: .; cdr3_aa: CASSLNRELEQYF; cdr3_nt: TGTGCCAGCAGCTTAAATAGGGAGCTCGAGCAGTACTTC
clone_size: .; j_call: TRBJ2-1; v_call: TRBV27; d_call: TRBD2; cdr3_aa: CASSHLAGFSYNEQFF; cdr3_nt: TGTGCCAGCAGTCACCTAGCGGGATTTTCCTACAATGAGCAGTTCTTC
clone_size: .; j_call: TRBJ2-7; v_call: TRBV6-6; d_call: .; cdr3_aa: CASSYSVPGNYEQYF; cdr3_nt: TGTGCCAGCAGTTACTCCGTACCTGGTAACTACGAGCAGTACTTC
clone_size: .; j_call: TRBJ1-5; v_call: TRBV5-4; d_call: TRBD1; cdr3_aa: CASSSDRVVSNQPQHF; cdr3_nt: TGTGCCAGCAGCTCGGACAGGGTGGTAAGCAATCAGCCCCAGCATTTT
clone_size: once; j_call: TRBJ2-3; v_call: TRBV29-1; d_call: TRBD2; cdr3_aa: CSVGRAGGPADTQYF; cdr3_nt: TGCAGCGTTGGTAGGGCGGGAGGGCCCGCAGATACGCAGTATTTT
clone_size: .; j_call: TRBJ1-5; v_call: TRBV5-6; d_call: TRBD1; cdr3_aa: CASSLARTGGQPQHF; cdr3_nt: TGTGCCAGCAGCTTGGCCCGGACAGGGGGTCAGCCCCAGCATTTT
clone_size: .; j_call: TRBJ2-7; v_call: TRBV5-1; d_call: TRBD2; cdr3_aa: CASSSPSGSYEQYF; cdr3_nt: TGCGCCAGCAGCTCCCCTAGCGGTTCCTACGAGCAGTACTTC
clone_size: .; j_call: TRBJ2-3; v_call: TRBV5-1; d_call: .; cdr3_aa: CASSSTGSDTQYF; cdr3_nt: TGCGCCAGCAGCTCGACAGGTTCAGATACGCAGTATTTT
clone_size: .; j_call: TRBJ1-2; v_call: TRBV9; d_call: .; cdr3_aa: CASSVGQGLPYGYTF; cdr3_nt: TGTGCCAGCAGCGTAGGGCAGGGGCTCCCCTATGGCTACACCTTC
clone_size: .; j_call: TRBJ1-1; v_call: TRBV28; d_call: .; cdr3_aa: CASSSWSYEAFF; cdr3_nt: TGTGCCAGCAGTAGCTGGAGCTATGAAGCTTTCTTT
clone_size: .; j_call: TRBJ1-3; v_call: TRBV29-1; d_call: .; cdr3_aa: CSVHGSSGNTIYF; cdr3_nt: TGCAGCGTCCATGGTAGCTCTGGAAACACCATATATTTT
clone_size: .; j_call: TRBJ2-5; v_call: TRBV19; d_call: .; cdr3_aa: CASSITGAQETQYF; cdr3_nt: TGTGCCAGTAGTATTACGGGGGCTCAAGAGACCCAGTACTTC
clone_size: .; j_call: TRBJ2-1; v_call: TRBV6-5; d_call: TRBD1; cdr3_aa: CASRRRTGWDEQFF; cdr3_nt: TGTGCCAGCAGACGCAGGACAGGGTGGGATGAGCAGTTCTTC
clone_size: .; j_call: TRBJ1-1; v_call: TRBV15; d_call: .; cdr3_aa: CATSRQRGTEAFF; cdr3_nt: TGTGCCACCAGTCGACAAAGGGGCACTGAAGCTTTCTTT
clone_size: .; j_call: TRBJ2-1; v_call: TRBV28; d_call: .; cdr3_aa: CASTPSREGFYNEQFF; cdr3_nt: TGTGCCAGCACCCCTTCCCGGGAAGGTTTTTACAATGAGCAGTTCTTC
clone_size: once; j_call: TRBJ2-2; v_call: TRBV11-2; d_call: .; cdr3_aa: CASSLGDTGELFF; cdr3_nt: TGTGCCAGCAGCTTAGGGGACACCGGGGAGCTGTTTTTT
clone_size: .; j_call: TRBJ1-5; v_call: TRBV6-1; d_call: .; cdr3_aa: CASSGVNNQPQHF; cdr3_nt: TGTGCCAGCAGTGGAGTAAACAATCAGCCCCAGCATTTT
clone_size: .; j_call: TRBJ1-4; v_call: TRBV7-9; d_call: TRBD1; cdr3_aa: CASSLEQGGNEKLFF; cdr3_nt: TGTGCCAGCAGCTTGGAACAGGGGGGGAATGAAAAACTGTTTTTT
clone_size: .; j_call: TRBJ1-2; v_call: TRBV5-6; d_call: .; cdr3_aa: CASNQRAASYGYTF; cdr3_nt: TGTGCCAGCAACCAGAGGGCAGCCAGCTATGGCTACACCTTC
clone_size: .; j_call: TRBJ1-1; v_call: TRBV6-1; d_call: .; cdr3_aa: CASSLDRGNTEAFF; cdr3_nt: TGTGCCAGCAGCTTGGACAGAGGGAACACTGAAGCTTTCTTT
clone_size: .; j_call: TRBJ2-7; v_call: TRBV5-1; d_call: .; cdr3_aa: CASSLGDYEQYF; cdr3_nt: TGCGCCAGCAGCTTGGGGGATTACGAGCAGTACTTC
clone_size: .; j_call: TRBJ2-7; v_call: TRBV6-1; d_call: .; cdr3_aa: CASVQGTSYEQYF; cdr3_nt: TGTGCCAGCGTGCAGGGGACCTCCTACGAGCAGTACTTC
clone_size: .; j_call: TRBJ2-5; v_call: TRBV4-2; d_call: TRBD2; cdr3_aa: CASSPAGTTQETQYF; cdr3_nt: TGTGCCAGCAGCCCTGCGGGGACTACCCAAGAGACCCAGTACTTC
clone_size: .; j_call: TRBJ1-1; v_call: TRBV28; d_call: .; cdr3_aa: CASSLTGTWNTEAFF; cdr3_nt: TGTGCCAGCAGCCTTACCGGGACTTGGAACACTGAAGCTTTCTTT